Presented here are 20 T cell receptor beta chains from one specimen sequenced in a study of T cells expressing NK-cell markers. After re-calling the 5' RACE reads, TCRdb lists one entry per CDR3 protein, DNA absent. The table lists 500,000 to 700,000 distinct CDR3 sequences, with around 4% in the top ten. Sequenced input: blood T cells: a sorted CD56 or NKG2C T cell subset, CD4+ or CD8+ T cells, or bulk PBMC T cells (not recorded which). These receptors originate from a man aged 18 to 35 in good health.

V is TRBV20-1 and J is TRBJ2-3; the TCRdb call, TRBD2, lacks DNA for checking. Looked up from germline, CDR1 is DFQATT and CDR2 is SNEGSKA (reference sequence). This CDR3 has 16 residues. The chain's CDR3 is CSASLVASGSTDTQYF.

The V and J genes are TRBV4-2 and TRBJ1-2; TCRdb's D gene call, TRBD1, goes unchecked for lack of DNA. Germline values: CDR1 LGHNA, CDR2 YNFKEQ. The CDR3 length is 12 residues. The CDR3 sequence: CASSQAGVGYTF.

The chain links TRBV4-1 to TRBJ2-1; TCRdb returns TRBD1, unconfirmable since there is no DNA. The length of the CDR3 is 15 residues. Germline CDR1 is MGHRA and CDR2 is YSYEKL. CDR3 in amino acids: CASSRAGTHRGEQFF.

This chain links TRBV5-1 with TRBJ2-2; as DNA is missing, the TRBD1 call by TCRdb cannot be tested. Per germline, CDR1 SGHRS and CDR2 YFSETQ. CDR3 length: 16 residues. The CDR3 protein is CASSQGTGRAAGELFF.

The chain couples TRBV19 to TRBJ1-5; TCRdb outputs TRBD1, but without DNA this stays unchecked. Germline CDR1 and CDR2: LNHDA and SQIVND (reference sequence). The CDR3 covers 13 residues. The CDR3 reads CASNGGRVQPQHF.

The V call is TRBV19, the J call TRBJ1-5. In germline, CDR1 is LNHDA, CDR2 SQIVND (reference sequence). CDR3 size: 15 residues. This CDR3 reads CASSIIQEGNQPQHF.

The chain links TRBV4-1 to TRBJ2-5. Germline CDR1 is MGHRA and CDR2 is YSYEKL. The CDR3 sequence is 13 residues long. The CDR3 loop reads CASSQGVVETQYF.

V and J are TRBV15 and TRBJ2-5; without DNA, the TCRdb call of TRBD1 cannot be checked. Germline V gene lookup returns CDR1 LNHNV and CDR2 YYDKDF (reference sequence). The CDR3 spans 16 residues. The CDR3: CATSIGSTGGRETQYF.

The chain couples TRBV12-3 or TRBV12-4 to TRBJ2-3. The CDR3 is made up of 14 amino acids. CDR3 loop: CASSLEAGLNTQYF.

CDR3 region: CSARDGALNEQFF. The rearrangement links TRBV29-1 to TRBJ2-1; TCRdb outputs TRBD1, but without DNA this stays unchecked. Germline V gene sequence: CDR1 SQVTM, CDR2 ANQGSEA. The CDR3 is made up of 13 amino acids.

V is TRBV29-1 and J is TRBJ1-2; with no DNA, the TCRdb D assignment of TRBD1 cannot be verified. Germline V gene data show CDR1 as SQVTM and CDR2 as ANQGSEA. The CDR3 loop spans 12 amino acids. The CDR3 loop reads CSVDGGNYGYTF.

The chain uses TRBV27 and TRBJ2-2. Per the germline V gene, CDR1 is MNHEY and CDR2 is SMNVEV (reference sequence). This CDR3 has 13 residues. Here the CDR3 reads CASSFSGTGELFF.

V and J are TRBV4-3 and TRBJ2-1; lacking DNA, the TRBD1 call made by TCRdb goes unchecked. The CDR3 is 16 residues long. Per the germline V gene, CDR1 is LGHNA and CDR2 is YSLEER. CDR3 loop: CASSQDWTEGSNEQFF.

The V call is TRBV25-1, the J call TRBJ2-1; TCRdb reports TRBD1, a call that lacks DNA to check it against. Germline V gives CDR1 MGHDK, CDR2 SYGVNS. There are 14 residues in the CDR3. CDR3 protein: CASSRDRGGNEQFF. The full variable domain, its missing parts supplied by reference TRBV25-1 and TRBJ2-1, is EADIYQTPRYLVIGTGKKITLECSQTMGHDKMYWYQQDPGMELHLIHYSYGVNSTEKGDLSSESTVSRIRTEHFPLTLESARPSHTSQYLCASSRDRGGNEQFFGPGTRLTVL.

The gene calls are TRBV6-5 and TRBJ2-5; TCRdb designates TRBD1, a call that cannot be tested without DNA. From germline, CDR1 is MNHEY and CDR2 SVGAGI. The CDR3 consists of 12 residues. The CDR3 reads CASTQDLETQYF.

The J gene is TRBJ2-2, the V gene TRBV15. In germline, CDR1 is LNHNV, CDR2 YYDKDF (reference sequence). The CDR3 loop spans 13 amino acids. CDR3 sequence reads: CATSRDEWGELFF.

The J gene is TRBJ2-5, the V gene TRBV9; TCRdb reports TRBD2, a call that lacks DNA to check it against. Germline values: CDR1 SGDLS, CDR2 YYNGEE. The CDR3 runs to 14 residues. The CDR3 here is CASSVGQGGETQYF.

The chain couples TRBV7-2 to TRBJ2-5; there is no DNA to check the TCRdb D call of TRBD1. The CDR3 runs 14 residues. Germline CDR1 reads SGHTA; CDR2 reads FQGNSA. The CDR3 protein is CASSLDGWGRGQYF. Full variable domain (remainder filled in from reference TRBV7-2 and TRBJ2-5): GAGVSQSPSNKVTEKGKDVELRCDPISGHTALYWYRQSLGQGLEFLIYFQGNSAPDKSGLPSDRFSAERTGGSVSTLTIQRTQQEDSAVYLCASSLDGWGRGQYFGPGTRLLVL.

J is TRBJ1-6 and V is TRBV30. Germline V gene data show CDR1 as GTSNPN and CDR2 as SVGIG (reference sequence). The length of the CDR3 is 14 residues. CDR3 protein: CAWSPLSVNSPLHF. Supplemented by reference TRBV30 and TRBJ1-6, the full variable domain reads SQTIHQWPATLVQPVGSPLSLECTVEGTSNPNLYWYRQAAGRGLQLLFYSVGIGQISSEVPQNLSASRPQDRQFILSSKKLLLSDSGFYLCAWSPLSVNSPLHFGNGTRLTVT.

Here the CDR3 reads CASSPRTGVDEQYF. The chain has TRBV18 and TRBJ2-7; checking the TCRdb D call of TRBD1 is not possible without DNA. CDR1 is KGHSH and CDR2 is LQKENI in the germline V gene. The CDR3 is 14 residues long.